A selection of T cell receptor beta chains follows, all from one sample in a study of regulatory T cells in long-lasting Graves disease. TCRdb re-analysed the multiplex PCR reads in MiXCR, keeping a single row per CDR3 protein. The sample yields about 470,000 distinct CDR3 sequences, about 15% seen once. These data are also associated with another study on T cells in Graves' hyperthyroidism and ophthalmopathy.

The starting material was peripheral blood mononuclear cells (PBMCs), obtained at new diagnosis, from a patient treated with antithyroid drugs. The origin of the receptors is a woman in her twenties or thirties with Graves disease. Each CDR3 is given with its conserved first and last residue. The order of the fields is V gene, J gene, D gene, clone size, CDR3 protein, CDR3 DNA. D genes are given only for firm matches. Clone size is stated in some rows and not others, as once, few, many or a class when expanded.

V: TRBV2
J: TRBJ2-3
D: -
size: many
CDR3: CASRTESTDTQYF
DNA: TGTGCCAGCCGGACGGAAAGCACAGATACGCAGTATTTT

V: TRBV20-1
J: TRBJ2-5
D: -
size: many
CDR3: CSARGGQETQYF
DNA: TGCAGTGCAAGAGGGGGCCAAGAGACCCAGTACTTC

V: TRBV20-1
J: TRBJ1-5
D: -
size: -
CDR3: CSAPVETYSNQPQHF
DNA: TGCAGTGCTCCTGTGGAGACTTATAGCAATCAGCCCCAGCATTTT

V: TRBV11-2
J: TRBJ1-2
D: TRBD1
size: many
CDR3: CASSLGAGGNYGYTF
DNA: TGTGCCAGCAGCTTAGGGGCAGGGGGGAACTATGGCTACACCTTC

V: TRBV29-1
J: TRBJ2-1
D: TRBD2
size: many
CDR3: CSVEMRLATYNEQFF
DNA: TGCAGCGTTGAAATGAGACTAGCGACTTACAATGAGCAGTTCTTC

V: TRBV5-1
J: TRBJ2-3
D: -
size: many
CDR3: CASSSGLQPTTDTQYF
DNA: TGCGCCAGCAGCTCGGGACTTCAGCCGACCACAGATACGCAGTATTTT

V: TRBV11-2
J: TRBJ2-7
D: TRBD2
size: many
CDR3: CASSSSLAGPPYEQYF
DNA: TGTGCCAGCAGCTCCTCCTTAGCGGGACCACCCTACGAGCAGTACTTC

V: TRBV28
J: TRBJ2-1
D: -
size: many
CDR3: CASSLWDPTSYNEQFF
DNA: TGTGCCAGCAGTTTATGGGACCCAACCTCCTACAATGAGCAGTTCTTC

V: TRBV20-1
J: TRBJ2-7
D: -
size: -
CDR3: CSARERDIRQYF
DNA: TGCAGTGCTAGAGAACGGGACATAAGGCAGTACTTC

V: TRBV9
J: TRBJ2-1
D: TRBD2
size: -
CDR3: CASSARGLAASYNEQFF
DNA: TGTGCCAGCAGCGCCCGGGGACTAGCGGCCTCCTACAATGAGCAGTTCTTC

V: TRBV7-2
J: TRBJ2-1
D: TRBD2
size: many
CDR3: CASSQVAGYNEQFF
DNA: TGTGCCAGCAGCCAAGTAGCGGGATACAATGAGCAGTTCTTC

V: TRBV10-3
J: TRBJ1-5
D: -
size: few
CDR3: CAISSRENQPQHF
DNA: TGTGCCATCAGCAGCCGGGAGAATCAGCCCCAGCATTTT

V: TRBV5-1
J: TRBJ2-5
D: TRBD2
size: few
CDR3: CASSFPPSGREETQYF
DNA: TGCGCCAGCAGCTTTCCCCCCAGCGGGAGGGAAGAGACCCAGTACTTC

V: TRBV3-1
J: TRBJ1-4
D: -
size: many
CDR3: CASSTSGVANEKLFF
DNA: TGTGCCAGCAGCACCTCAGGGGTTGCTAATGAAAAACTGTTTTTT

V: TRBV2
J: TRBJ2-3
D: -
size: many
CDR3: CASNPTWPGTDTQYF
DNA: TGTGCCAGCAATCCGACCTGGCCGGGGACAGATACGCAGTATTTT

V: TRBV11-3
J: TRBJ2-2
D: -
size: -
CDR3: CASSLTRATGELFF
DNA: TGTGCCAGCAGCTTAACCCGGGCAACCGGGGAGCTGTTTTTT

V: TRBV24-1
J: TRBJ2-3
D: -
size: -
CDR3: CATSVSSTDTQYF
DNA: TGTGCCACCAGTGTGAGCTCCACAGATACGCAGTATTTT

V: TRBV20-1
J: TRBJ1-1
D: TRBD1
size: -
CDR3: CSARMPRQGLGAMNTEAFF
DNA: TGCAGTGCTAGAATGCCCCGACAGGGTCTCGGAGCGATGAACACTGAAGCTTTCTTT

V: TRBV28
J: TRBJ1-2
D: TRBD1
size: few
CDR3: CASSRAEQGRDYGYTF
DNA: TGTGCCAGCAGTAGAGCCGAACAGGGGAGGGACTATGGCTACACCTTC

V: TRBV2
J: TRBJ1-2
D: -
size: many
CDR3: CASSASEVGGYTF
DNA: TGTGCCAGCAGTGCTTCGGAGGTCGGAGGCTACACCTTC

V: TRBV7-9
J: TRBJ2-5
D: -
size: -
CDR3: CASAPHSGETQYF
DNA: TGTGCCAGCGCCCCCCATTCGGGGGAGACCCAGTACTTC

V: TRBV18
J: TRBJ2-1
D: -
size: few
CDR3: CASSPPTVSYNEQFF
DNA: TGTGCCAGCTCACCACCAACAGTATCCTACAATGAGCAGTTCTTC

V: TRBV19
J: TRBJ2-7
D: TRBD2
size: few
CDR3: CATMEVRTSGVYEQYF
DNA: TGTGCCACTATGGAGGTACGGACTAGCGGAGTTTACGAGCAGTACTTC

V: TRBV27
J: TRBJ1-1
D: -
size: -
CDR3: CASSMTQTPRGTEAFF
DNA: TGTGCCAGCAGCATGACACAGACCCCCAGAGGAACTGAAGCTTTCTTT

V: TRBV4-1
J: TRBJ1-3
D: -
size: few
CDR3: CASSQDTGTVQGGIYF
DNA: TGCGCCAGCAGCCAAGATACCGGGACCGTGCAGGGTGGCATATATTTT

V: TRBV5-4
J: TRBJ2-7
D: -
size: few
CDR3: CASSLGGVGFVEQYF
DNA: TGTGCCAGCAGCTTGGGGGGAGTTGGTTTTGTCGAGCAGTACTTC

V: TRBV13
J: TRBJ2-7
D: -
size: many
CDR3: CASSLGGLLHEQYF
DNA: TGTGCCAGCAGCTTAGGAGGTCTACTCCACGAGCAGTACTTC

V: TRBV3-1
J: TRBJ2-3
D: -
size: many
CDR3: CASSQGLFGNTQYF
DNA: TGTGCCAGCAGCCAAGGGTTGTTTGGGAATACGCAGTATTTT

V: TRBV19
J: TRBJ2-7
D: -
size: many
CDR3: CASSIRGRGAEQYF
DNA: TGTGCCAGTAGTATACGTGGGAGAGGAGCCGAGCAGTACTTC

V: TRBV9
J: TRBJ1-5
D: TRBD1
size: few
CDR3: CASSWDSNQPQHF
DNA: TGTGCCAGCAGCTGGGACAGTAATCAGCCCCAGCATTTT